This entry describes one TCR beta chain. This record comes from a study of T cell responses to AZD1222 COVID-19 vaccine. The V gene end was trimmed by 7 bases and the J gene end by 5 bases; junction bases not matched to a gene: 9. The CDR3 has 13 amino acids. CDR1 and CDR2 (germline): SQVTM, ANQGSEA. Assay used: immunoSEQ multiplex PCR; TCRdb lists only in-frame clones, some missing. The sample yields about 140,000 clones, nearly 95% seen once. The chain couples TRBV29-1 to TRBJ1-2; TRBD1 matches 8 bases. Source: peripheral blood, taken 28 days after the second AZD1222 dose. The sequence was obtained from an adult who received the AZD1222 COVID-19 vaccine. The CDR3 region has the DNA TGCAGCGCCAACAGTGGGACAGGTTATGGCTACACCTTC. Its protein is CSANSGTGYGYTF.